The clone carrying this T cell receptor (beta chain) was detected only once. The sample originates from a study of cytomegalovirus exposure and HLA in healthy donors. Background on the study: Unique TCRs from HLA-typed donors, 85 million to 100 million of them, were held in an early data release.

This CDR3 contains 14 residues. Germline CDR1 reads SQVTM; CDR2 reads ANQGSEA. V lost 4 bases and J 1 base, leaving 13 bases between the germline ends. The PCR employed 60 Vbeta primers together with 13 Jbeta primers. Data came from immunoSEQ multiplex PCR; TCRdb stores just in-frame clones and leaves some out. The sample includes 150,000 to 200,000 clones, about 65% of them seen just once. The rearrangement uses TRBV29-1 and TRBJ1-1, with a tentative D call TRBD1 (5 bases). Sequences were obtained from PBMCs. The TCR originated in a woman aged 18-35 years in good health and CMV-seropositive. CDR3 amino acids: CSVVGGTQNTEAFF. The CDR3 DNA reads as TGCAGCGTTGTGGGGGGGACTCAGAACACTGAAGCTTTCTTT.